The table lists the clone carrying this T cell receptor beta chain with many counts. Antigen unknown. The CDR3 contains 15 residues. V was clipped by 1 base and J by 8 bases, with 14 bases between them. Germline V CDR1 and CDR2: LGHNA, YNFKEQ. The data originate from a study of CD8 T cells in ankylosing spondylitis. Regarding the study as a whole: Seemingly characteristic of ankylosing spondylitis blood was a TCR beta motif consisting of eight highly homologous variants.

TCRdb re-analysed the 5' RACE reads in MiXCR, keeping a single row per CDR3 protein. The table includes 250,000 to 400,000 distinct CDR3 sequences, under 14% detected once. The gene calls are TRBV4-2 and TRBJ1-4; maybe TRBD1 (6 bases). The sequence was collected from a female donor with ankylosing spondylitis or in good health (not recorded which). What was sequenced was blood, either unsorted or a sorted T cell fraction (not recorded which). This CDR3 is CASSQVGGVEEKLFF. In nucleotides, the CDR3 is TGTGCCAGCAGCCAAGTAGGGGGGGTTGAGGAAAAACTGTTTTTT.